The 23 T cell receptor beta chains in this list originate from one sample, sequenced in a study of shared clonotypes between healthy human individuals. The table came from immunoSEQ multiplex PCR; TCRdb's copy has only in-frame clones and leaves some out. The sample records about a million clones, 60% to 85% being singletons. Sequencing was performed on memory CD4+ T cells from PBMCs. Documented subset: CD45RA-negative fraction. Source of these receptors: a man aged 18 to 30 in good health. Some clones in this sample may be carry-over from other donors' samples.

In its sample, this clone was seen once. J is TRBJ1-2 and V is TRBV5-6; 10 bases map to TRBD1. CDR1 is SGHDT, CDR2 YYEEEE, per germline. V dropped 2 bases and J dropped 8; count of bases not matched to a gene: 9. The CDR3 is made up of 15 amino acids. The CDR3 nucleotides read TGTGCCAGCAGCTTCCTTAAAGACAGGGGGCACGGCTACACCTTC. It yields the protein CASSFLKDRGHGYTF.

The chain employs TRBV5-4 and TRBJ2-7; TRBD1 agrees at 8 bases. The CDR3 is 15 residues long. Germline values: CDR1 SGHNT, CDR2 YYREEE (reference sequence). V dropped 4 bases and J dropped 4; count of bases not matched to a gene: 10. DNA of the CDR3: TGTGCCAGCAGCCAACCGACAGGGGACCTATACGAGCAGTACTTC. It translates to CASSQPTGDLYEQYF.

This clone has more than one count but fewer than ten. The rearrangement links TRBV5-1 to TRBJ2-7; D gene uncertain. The germline CDR1 and CDR2 sequences are SGHRS and YFSETQ. Trimming shortened V by 3 bases and J by 9 bases, and 16 bases separated the two germline ends. The CDR3 length is 13 residues. The CDR3 DNA sequence: TGCGCCAGCAGCTCCCGAGGCGGCCTTCCGCAGTACTTC. This sequence encodes CASSSRGGLPQYF. The variable domain in full, with the rest retrieved from reference TRBV5-1 and TRBJ2-7, is KAGVTQTPRYLIKTRGQQVTLSCSPISGHRSVSWYQQTPGQGLQFLFEYFSETQRNKGNFPGRFSGRQFSNSRSEMNVSTLELGDSALYLCASSSRGGLPQYFGPGTRLTVT.

The V and J genes are TRBV10-3 and TRBJ2-5, with 7 bases that match TRBD2. Germline-derived CDR1 and CDR2 are ENHRY and SYGVKD. Trimming took 0 bases from V and 3 from J; bases not matched to a gene: 1. The CDR3 has 14 amino acids. The CDR3 loop reads CAISESGGEETQYF. The DNA for the CDR3 is TGTGCCATCAGTGAGTCGGGAGGGGAAGAGACCCAGTACTTC.

The table lists this clone with a count of one. The V gene is TRBV4-2, the J gene TRBJ2-1; 10 nucleotides align to TRBD2. CDR1 and CDR2 (germline): LGHNA, YNFKEQ. V was clipped by 0 bases and J by 3 bases; unmatched bases: 5. There are 17 residues in the CDR3. The CDR3 DNA is TGTGCCAGCAGCCAAGAAGTTTTAGCGGGAGGCTACAATGAGCAGTTCTTC. This gives the protein CASSQEVLAGGYNEQFF.

The sample holds many counts of this clone. Other DNA sequences in this sample translate to the same CDR3. The V call is TRBV6-5, the J call TRBJ2-5; 16 nucleotides match TRBD2. CDR3 size: 15 residues. CDR1 and CDR2 (germline): MNHEY, SVGAGI. With V trimmed by 6 bases and J by 2 bases, 0 bases remained unmatched. CDR3 region: CASRGLAGGQETQYF. CDR3 in DNA: TGTGCCAGCAGGGGACTAGCGGGAGGGCAAGAGACCCAGTACTTC.

The gene calls are TRBV7-2 and TRBJ2-7; D is possibly TRBD1 (7 bases). CDR3 length: 15 residues. V lost 4 bases to trimming and J lost 6 bases, with 19 bases between them. The V gene's germline CDR1 is SGHTA and CDR2 FQGNSA. CDR3: CASSSSGTVGGEQYF. DNA of the CDR3: TGTGCCAGCAGCTCCTCCGGGACAGTGGGAGGCGAGCAGTACTTC.

In the case of this clone: Different DNA sequences within this sample yield the same CDR3. The chain combines TRBV6-5 with TRBJ1-2, with 11 bases lining up with TRBD1. The V gene's germline CDR1 is MNHEY and CDR2 SVGAGI. Losses at the gene ends were 7 bases for V and 7 bases for J; bases not matched to a gene: 8. There are 14 residues in the CDR3. The CDR3 DNA reads TGTGCCAGCACCACAGGACAGGGGGCGCGTGGCTACACCTTC. Protein product: CASTTGQGARGYTF.

Comment on this clone: The junction departs from the called germline gene at one end, perhaps through a read error. The chain recombines TRBV6-5 with TRBJ2-5; D may correspond to TRBD1 or TRBD2 (5 bases each). Germline CDR1 and CDR2: MNHEY and SVGAGI. This CDR3 comprises 15 residues. CDR3 residues: CASSYRPGTQGTQYF. The CDR3 coding sequence is TGTGCCAGCAGTTATAGGCCAGGGACCCAAGGGACCCAGTACTTC.

The chain uses TRBV27 and TRBJ2-7; 9 bases agree with TRBD1. Trimming removed 4 bases from V and 5 bases from J; junction bases left unmatched: 9. The CDR3 contains 15 residues. Germline-derived CDR1 and CDR2 are MNHEY and SMNVEV (reference sequence). Written as DNA, the CDR3 is TGTGCCAGCAGTTCCCCCGGGACAGGGTCCGACGAGCAGTACTTC. It is translated as CASSSPGTGSDEQYF.

The CDR3 bases are TGTGCCAGCAGTGAAACAGGGGGAGGGCCAGCAGATACGCAGTATTTT. As protein: CASSETGGGPADTQYF. This sequence joins TRBV6-1 and TRBJ2-3; a weak D match, TRBD1 (8 bases). The CDR3 runs to 16 residues. CDR1 is MNHNS, CDR2 SASEGT, per germline. V lost 2 bases and J lost 4, with 16 bases in between.

For this clone: The conserved final phenylalanine or tryptophan is absent from the CDR3, which likely points to a read error. No DNA is shown, since the ends of the CDR3 on it are uncertain; the CDR3 is the one TCRdb lists. The V call is TRBV21-1, the J call TRBJ1-1. TRBV21-1 is a pseudogene. The CDR3 contains 11 residues when both ends are counted. This chain's CDR3 is CASSRSYRLWI.

V gene TRBV7-6 combines with J gene TRBJ1-5; a possible D gene is TRBD1 (5 bases). Germline V gene data show CDR1 as SGHVS and CDR2 as FNYEAQ. The CDR3 contains 16 residues. The ends were cut back, 0 bases at V and 1 base at J, with 10 bases in the middle. Here the CDR3 reads CASSLAAGSSNQPQHF. CDR3 sequence (DNA): TGTGCCAGCAGCTTAGCGGCAGGGAGCAGCAATCAGCCCCAGCATTTT. Full variable domain (rest looked up from reference TRBV7-6 and TRBJ1-5): GAGVSQSPRYKVTKRGQDVALRCDPISGHVSLYWYRQALGQGPEFLTYFNYEAQQDKSGLPNDRFSAERPEGSISTLTIQRTEQRDSAMYRCASSLAAGSSNQPQHFGDGTRLSIL.

The chain uses TRBV27 and TRBJ1-1; 9 positions agree with TRBD1. J gave up 4 bases and V 3 bases, and 12 bases lay outside the gene matches. The CDR3 loop spans 17 amino acids. Germline CDR1 MNHEY, CDR2 SMNVEV (reference sequence). Written as DNA, the CDR3 is TGTGCCAGCAGTTTCTTCCCCAGGACAGGGGAGACCACTGAAGCTTTCTTT. Protein sequence: CASSFFPRTGETTEAFF.

Worth noting for this clone: A read error may explain this, as a much larger clone is one base away. The chain combines TRBV7-3 with TRBJ1-4; D unclear. The CDR3 loop spans 16 amino acids. Between the trimmed V and J ends, which lost 4 bases and 0 bases, there was a span of 12 bases. CDR1 SGHTA and CDR2 FQGTGA come from the germline V gene. CDR3 bases: TGTGCCAGCAGCTCTCGGTACCCTGCAACTAATGAAAAACTGTTTTTT. Amino acids: CASSSRYPATNEKLFF.

The chain employs TRBV30 and TRBJ2-3; possibly TRBD1 or TRBD2 for D (6 bases each). Germline CDR1 is GTSNPN and CDR2 is SVGIG (reference sequence). This CDR3 spans 12 amino acids. V was shortened by 8 bases and J by 4 bases, with 13 bases between the two germline ends. CDR3 sequence: CARRGEADTQYF. The CDR3 DNA reads as TGTGCCCGAAGGGGGGAGGCAGATACGCAGTATTTT.

The chain employs TRBV6-1 and TRBJ1-4; TRBD1 might be the D (5 bases). The germline gives CDR1 MNHNS, CDR2 SASEGT. Trimming cost V 0 bases and J 6 bases, with 8 bases left between them. The CDR3 is 14 residues long. CDR3 DNA: TGTGCCAGCAGTGAAGCTGGGGGGGATGAAAAACTGTTTTTT. Translation: CASSEAGGDEKLFF.

The chain employs TRBV7-2 and TRBJ2-2; no clear D. CDR1 is SGHTA and CDR2 is FQGNSA in the germline V gene. V was cut by 2 bases and J by 1 base, with 5 bases left in between. This CDR3 is built from 14 residues. The CDR3 DNA reads TGTGCCAGCAGCTTAATGAAGAACACCGGGGAGCTGTTTTTT. Its protein product is CASSLMKNTGELFF. Full variable domain (outside the CDR3, taken from reference TRBV7-2 and TRBJ2-2): GAGVSQSPSNKVTEKGKDVELRCDPISGHTALYWYRQSLGQGLEFLIYFQGNSAPDKSGLPSDRFSAERTGGSVSTLTIQRTQQEDSAVYLCASSLMKNTGELFFGEGSRLTVL.

This clone was picked up a small number of times. The chain has TRBV7-9 and TRBJ2-7; D uncertain. The CDR3 has 13 amino acids. V lost 6 bases, J lost 7 bases, and 16 bases lay in between. Per the germline V gene, CDR1 is SEHNR and CDR2 is FQNEAQ (reference sequence). The CDR3 coding sequence is TGTGCCAGCAGTTCAGCTGAGTGGAAAGAGCAGTACTTC. Translating gives CASSSAEWKEQYF.

There are a few counts of this clone. The gene calls are TRBV4-1 and TRBJ2-5, with 7 bases fitting TRBD2. The J call is in doubt because the DNA end fits TRBJ2-7 better. Germline CDR1 and CDR2: MGHRA and YSYEKL. The CDR3 is made up of 19 amino acids. CDR3 protein: CASSQGTFTLAASSYEQYF. The CDR3 DNA is TGCGCCAGCAGCCAAGGGACGTTTACCCTAGCGGCCAGCTCCTACGAGCAGTACTTC.

In nucleotides, the CDR3 is TGTGCCAGCAGCTTAGGGCGGAACAATCAGCCCCAGCATTTT. As protein: CASSLGRNNQPQHF. This chain joins TRBV7-9 and TRBJ1-5; D call uncertain. The CDR3 spans 14 residues. V shed 1 base and J shed 3 bases, with 7 bases lying between them. The germline CDR1 and CDR2 sequences are SEHNR and FQNEAQ (reference sequence).

The rearrangement joins TRBV7-2 to TRBJ1-5; 7 bases fit TRBD1. CDR1 and CDR2 from the germline V gene are SGHTA and FQGNSA. J gave up 6 bases and V 5 bases, and 10 bases lay outside the gene matches. The CDR3 has 15 residues. The CDR3 DNA sequence: TGTGCCAGCAGCAGACAGGGCGCGTGGAGTCAGCCCCAGCATTTT. Protein: CASSRQGAWSQPQHF.

The V and J genes are TRBV6-1 and TRBJ1-1; possible D gene TRBD1, 5 bases. The CDR3 contains 13 residues. Trimming removed 4 bases at V and 4 bases at J, with 10 bases between. Germline V lookup: CDR1 MNHNS, CDR2 SASEGT. The CDR3 loop reads CASSAGLSTEAFF. The CDR3 DNA is TGTGCCAGCAGTGCAGGGTTGAGCACTGAAGCTTTCTTT.